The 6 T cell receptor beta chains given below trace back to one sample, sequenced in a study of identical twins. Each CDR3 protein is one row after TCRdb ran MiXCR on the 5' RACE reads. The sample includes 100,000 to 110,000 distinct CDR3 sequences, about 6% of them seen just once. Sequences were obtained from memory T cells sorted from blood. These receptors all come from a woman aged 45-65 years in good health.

CDR3 residues: CASSLNLRENTEAFF. DNA for the CDR3: TGTGCCAGCAGCTTAAATCTTAGGGAGAACACTGAAGCTTTCTTT. The V gene is TRBV7-9, the J gene TRBJ1-1; D gene unclear. Trimming removed 2 bases at V and 1 base at J, with 11 bases between. The CDR3 loop spans 15 amino acids. The V gene's germline CDR1 is SEHNR and CDR2 FQNEAQ (reference sequence).

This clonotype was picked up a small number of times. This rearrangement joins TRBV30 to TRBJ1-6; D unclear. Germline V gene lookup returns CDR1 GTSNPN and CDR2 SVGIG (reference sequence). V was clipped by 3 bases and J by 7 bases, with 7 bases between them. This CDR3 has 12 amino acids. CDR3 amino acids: CAWRDANSPLHF. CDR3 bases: TGTGCCTGGAGGGATGCCAATTCACCCCTCCACTTT.

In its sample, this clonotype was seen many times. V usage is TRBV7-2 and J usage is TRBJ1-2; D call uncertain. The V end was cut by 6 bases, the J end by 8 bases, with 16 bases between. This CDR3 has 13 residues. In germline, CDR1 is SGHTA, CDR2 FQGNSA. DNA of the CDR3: TGTGCCAGCAGTGGGTTGGGGTTAGGCGGCTACACCTTC. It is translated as CASSGLGLGGYTF.

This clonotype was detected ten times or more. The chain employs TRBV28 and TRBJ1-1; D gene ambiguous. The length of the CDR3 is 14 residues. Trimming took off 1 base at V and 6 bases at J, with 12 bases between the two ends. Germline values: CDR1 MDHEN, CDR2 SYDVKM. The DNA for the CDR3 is TGTGCCAGCAGTTTATTAGCAGGATCACCTGAAGCTTTCTTT. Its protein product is CASSLLAGSPEAFF.

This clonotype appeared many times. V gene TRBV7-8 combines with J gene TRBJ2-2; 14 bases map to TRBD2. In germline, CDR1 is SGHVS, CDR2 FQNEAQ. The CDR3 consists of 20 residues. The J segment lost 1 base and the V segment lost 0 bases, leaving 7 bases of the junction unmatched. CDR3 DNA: TGTGCCAGCAGCTTAGCGGCGGGACTAGCGGGAGCGGGGAACACCGGGGAGCTGTTTTTT. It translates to CASSLAAGLAGAGNTGELFF.

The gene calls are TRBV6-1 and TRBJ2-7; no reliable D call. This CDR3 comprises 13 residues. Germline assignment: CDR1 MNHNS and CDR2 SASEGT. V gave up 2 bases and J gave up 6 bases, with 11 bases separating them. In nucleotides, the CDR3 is TGTGCCAGCAGTGAACGTCCCCAGGCCGAGCAGTACGTC. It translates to CASSERPQAEQYV.